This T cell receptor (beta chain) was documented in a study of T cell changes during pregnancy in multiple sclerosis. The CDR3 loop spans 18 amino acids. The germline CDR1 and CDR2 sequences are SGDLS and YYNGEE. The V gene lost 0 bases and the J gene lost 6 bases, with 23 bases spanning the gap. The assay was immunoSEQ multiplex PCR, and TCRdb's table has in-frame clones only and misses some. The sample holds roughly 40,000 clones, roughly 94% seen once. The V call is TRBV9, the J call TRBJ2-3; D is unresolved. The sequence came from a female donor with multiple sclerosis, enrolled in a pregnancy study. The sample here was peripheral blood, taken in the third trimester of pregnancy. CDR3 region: CASSVGLGVGLTRDTQYF. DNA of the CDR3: TGTGCCAGCAGCGTAGGTTTGGGTGTAGGCCTCACGAGGGATACGCAGTATTTT.